This TCR beta chain was sequenced in a study of T cell repertoires in aging, cancer and after chemotherapy. Multiplex touch-down PCR with TRB-A/B primers amplified rearranged V-D-J TRB sequences. MiXCR, applied by TCRdb to the multiplex PCR reads, yields one record per CDR3 protein. The table has about 1,500 distinct CDR3 sequences, 66% seen once; the top ten hold around 67%. Trimming shortened V by 8 bases and J by 6 bases, and 5 bases separated the two germline ends. Germline loops: CDR1 MNHEY, CDR2 SVGAGI. The CDR3 extends over 9 amino acids. Amplification of TCR beta used genomic DNA extracted from peripheral blood.

This sequence originates from a human donor with a blood cancer. V is TRBV6-5 and J is TRBJ2-7, with D possibly being TRBD2 (5 bases). Sequenced: blood. The CDR3 is CASGGEQYF. The CDR3 nucleotides are TGTGCCAGCGGAGGCGAGCAGTACTTC.